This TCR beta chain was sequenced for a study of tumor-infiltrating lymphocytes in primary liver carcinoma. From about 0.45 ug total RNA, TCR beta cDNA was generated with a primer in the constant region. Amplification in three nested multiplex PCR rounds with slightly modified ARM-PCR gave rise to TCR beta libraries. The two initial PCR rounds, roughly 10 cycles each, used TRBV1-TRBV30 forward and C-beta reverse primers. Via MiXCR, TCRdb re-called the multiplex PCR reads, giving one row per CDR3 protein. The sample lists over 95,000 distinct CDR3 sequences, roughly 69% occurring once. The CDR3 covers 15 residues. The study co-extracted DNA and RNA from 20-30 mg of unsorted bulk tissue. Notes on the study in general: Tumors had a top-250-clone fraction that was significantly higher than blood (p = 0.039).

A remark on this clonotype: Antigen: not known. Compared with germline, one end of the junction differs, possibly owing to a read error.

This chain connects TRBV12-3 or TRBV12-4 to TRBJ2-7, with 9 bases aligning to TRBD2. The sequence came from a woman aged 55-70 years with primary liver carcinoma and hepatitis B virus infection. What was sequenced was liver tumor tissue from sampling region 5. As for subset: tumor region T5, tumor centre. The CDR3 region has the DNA TGTGCCAGCAACGCCGCGGGAGGGCGGTCGTACGAACAGTATTTC. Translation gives CASNAAGGRSYEQYF.